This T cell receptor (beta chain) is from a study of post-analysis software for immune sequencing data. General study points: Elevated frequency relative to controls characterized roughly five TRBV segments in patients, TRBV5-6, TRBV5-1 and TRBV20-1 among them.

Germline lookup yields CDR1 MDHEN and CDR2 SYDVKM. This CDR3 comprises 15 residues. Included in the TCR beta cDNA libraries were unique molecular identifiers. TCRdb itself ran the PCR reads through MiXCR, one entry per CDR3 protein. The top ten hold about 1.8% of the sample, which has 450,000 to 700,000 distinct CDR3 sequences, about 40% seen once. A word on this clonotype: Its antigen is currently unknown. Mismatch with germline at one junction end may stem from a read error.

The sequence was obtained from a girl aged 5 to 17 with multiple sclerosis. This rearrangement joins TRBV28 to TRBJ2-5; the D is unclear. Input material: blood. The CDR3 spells CVSSPSPVYQETQYF. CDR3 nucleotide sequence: TGTGTCAGCAGCCCCTCTCCGGTGTACCAAGAGACCCAGTACTTC.